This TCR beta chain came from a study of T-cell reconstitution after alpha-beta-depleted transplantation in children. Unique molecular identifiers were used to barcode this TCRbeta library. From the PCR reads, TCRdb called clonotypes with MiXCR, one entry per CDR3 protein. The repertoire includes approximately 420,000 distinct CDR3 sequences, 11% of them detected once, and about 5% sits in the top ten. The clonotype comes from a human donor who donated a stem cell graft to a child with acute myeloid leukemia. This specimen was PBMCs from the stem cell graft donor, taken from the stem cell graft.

DNA of the CDR3: TGCAGCGTAAACGCGCAGGGGAACACCGGGGAGCTGTTTTTT. Translated: CSVNAQGNTGELFF. This chain joins TRBV29-1 and TRBJ2-2; weak D call: TRBD1 (5 bases). Deletions cut 6 bases from V and 1 base from J, with 12 bases between. In germline, CDR1 is SQVTM, CDR2 ANQGSEA. The CDR3 runs to 14 residues.